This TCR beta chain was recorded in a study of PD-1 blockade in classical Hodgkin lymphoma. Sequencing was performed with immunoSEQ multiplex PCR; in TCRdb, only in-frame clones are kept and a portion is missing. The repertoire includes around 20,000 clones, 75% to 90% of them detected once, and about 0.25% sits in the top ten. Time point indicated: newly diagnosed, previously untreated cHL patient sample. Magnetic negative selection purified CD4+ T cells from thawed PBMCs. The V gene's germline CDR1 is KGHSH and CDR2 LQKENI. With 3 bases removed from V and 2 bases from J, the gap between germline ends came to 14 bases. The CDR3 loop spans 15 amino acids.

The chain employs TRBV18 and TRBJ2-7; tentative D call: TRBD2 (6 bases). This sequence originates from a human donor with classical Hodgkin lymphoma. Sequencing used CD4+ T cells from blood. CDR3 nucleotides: TGTGCCAGCTCACCCCGGGACTGGACGACCTACGAGCAGTACTTC. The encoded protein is CASSPRDWTTYEQYF.